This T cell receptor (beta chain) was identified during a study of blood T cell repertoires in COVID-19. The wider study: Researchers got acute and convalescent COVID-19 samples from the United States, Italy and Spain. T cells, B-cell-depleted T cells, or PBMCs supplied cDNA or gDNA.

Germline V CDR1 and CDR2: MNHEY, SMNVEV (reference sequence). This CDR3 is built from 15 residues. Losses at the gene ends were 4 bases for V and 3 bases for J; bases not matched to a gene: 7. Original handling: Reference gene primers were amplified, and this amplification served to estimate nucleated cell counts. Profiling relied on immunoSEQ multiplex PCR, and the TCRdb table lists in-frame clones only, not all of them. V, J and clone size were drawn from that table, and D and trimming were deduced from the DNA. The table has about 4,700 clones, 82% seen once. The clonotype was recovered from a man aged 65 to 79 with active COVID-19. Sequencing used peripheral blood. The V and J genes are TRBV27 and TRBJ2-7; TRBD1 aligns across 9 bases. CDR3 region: CASSSMDRGYYEQYF. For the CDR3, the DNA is TGTGCCAGCAGTTCCATGGACAGGGGTTACTACGAGCAGTACTTC.